This entry lists 2 T cell receptor beta chains sequenced from one sample in a study of blood T cell repertoires in COVID-19. Here immunoSEQ multiplex PCR was the method, and the copy in TCRdb shows in-frame clones only, minus some. The table records about 440,000 clones, around 89% of them present only once. Sequenced: peripheral blood. The receptors come from a woman younger than 45 with acute or convalescent COVID-19.

The V and J genes are TRBV9 and TRBJ2-7; D might be TRBD1 (6 bases). Germline-derived CDR1 and CDR2 are SGDLS and YYNGEE. V was shortened by 0 bases and J by 2 bases, with 12 bases between the two germline ends. The CDR3 loop spans 15 amino acids. CDR3 loop: CASSVAAGDTYEQYF. As DNA, the CDR3 is TGTGCCAGCAGCGTAGCGGCAGGGGACACCTACGAGCAGTACTTC.

The chain is built from TRBV5-1 and TRBJ2-1; 9 bases are a match to TRBD1. This CDR3 is built from 15 residues. Germline CDR1 reads SGHRS; CDR2 reads YFSETQ. The junction had 8 bases not matched to a gene; V was cut back by 2 bases and J by 8 bases. The CDR3 is CASSLNGQGRHEQFF. Written as DNA, the CDR3 is TGCGCCAGCAGCTTAAATGGACAGGGGAGGCATGAGCAGTTCTTC. The full variable domain, in which reference TRBV5-1 and TRBJ2-1 provide the parts outside the CDR3, is KAGVTQTPRYLIKTRGQQVTLSCSPISGHRSVSWYQQTPGQGLQFLFEYFSETQRNKGNFPGRFSGRQFSNSRSEMNVSTLELGDSALYLCASSLNGQGRHEQFFGPGTRLTVL.